The 14 T cell receptor beta chains presented below share a single source sample, sequenced in a study of CXCR3-negative and CXCR3-positive naive CD8 T cells. Researchers prepared the TRB cDNA libraries using 5' RACE with UMI labels. TCRdb re-called the 5' RACE reads; one entry per CDR3 protein, DNA not given. Across approximately 6,200 distinct CDR3 sequences, the top ten clones capture around 1.8% of the sample. The sample taken for sequencing was naive CXCR3- CD8+ T cells from blood. The subset is: CD45RO-CCR7+CD27+CD95- naive CD8+ T cells lacking CXCR3 (TNR3-). The receptors here all came from a human donor in good health. Some clones in this sample may be carry-over from other donors' samples.

This clonotype shows up as medium-sized by frequency. This chain joins TRBV7-2 and TRBJ1-1. CDR3 length: 13 residues. Germline V gene data show CDR1 as SGHTA and CDR2 as FQGNSA. The CDR3 region is CASSLNIRFEAFF.

In terms of frequency, this clonotype is medium-sized. V and J are TRBV2 and TRBJ2-3; no DNA is available, so the TRBD1 call from TCRdb remains unchecked. The germline V gene has CDR1 SNHLY and CDR2 FYNNEI. The CDR3 is 13 residues long. This CDR3 is CASSGDGPDTQYF.

Judged by frequency, this clonotype is medium-sized. V is TRBV19 and J is TRBJ1-1; the D call of TRBD1 rests on TCRdb alone, since no DNA is present to check it. Germline V gives CDR1 LNHDA, CDR2 SQIVND (reference sequence). The CDR3 extends over 13 amino acids. The CDR3 spells CASSITQATEAFF.

The chain recombines TRBV19 with TRBJ2-1; TCRdb names TRBD1, which stays unverified in the absence of DNA. CDR1 LNHDA and CDR2 SQIVND come from the germline V gene (reference sequence). The CDR3 totals 16 residues. The CDR3 spells CASSIDLGTGVNEQFF.

This clonotype is labeled medium-sized (0.01 to 0.1%) based on frequency. This rearrangement joins TRBV29-1 to TRBJ2-3. The CDR3 is made up of 12 amino acids. CDR1 is SQVTM and CDR2 is ANQGSEA in the germline V gene. CDR3 sequence reads: CSWFLHEDTQYF.

V gene TRBV7-9 combines with J gene TRBJ2-7. The CDR3 loop spans 12 amino acids. From germline, CDR1 is SEHNR and CDR2 FQNEAQ (reference sequence). CDR3 loop: CASRDQGYEQYF. The full variable domain, in which reference TRBV7-9 and TRBJ2-7 provide the parts outside the CDR3, is DTGVSQNPRHKITKRGQNVTFRCDPISEHNRLYWYRQTLGQGPEFLTYFQNEAQLEKSRLLSDRFSAERPKGSFSTLEIQRTEQGDSAMYLCASRDQGYEQYFGPGTRLTVT.

Its frequency marks this clonotype as medium-sized. The chain carries TRBV6-2 or TRBV6-3 and TRBJ2-7; absent DNA, TCRdb's TRBD1 call cannot be checked. Germline V gives CDR1 MNHEY, CDR2 SVGEGT. The CDR3 is 15 amino acids. The CDR3 sequence is CASSSMGGPTYEQYF.

CDR3 sequence: CASSSLDSPLHF. This chain links TRBV6-2 or TRBV6-3 with TRBJ1-6. CDR3 size: 12 residues. Germline CDR1 MNHEY, CDR2 SVGEGT.

The chain employs TRBV18 and TRBJ2-1. The CDR3 is made up of 13 amino acids. Germline V gene data show CDR1 as KGHSH and CDR2 as LQKENI. The CDR3 sequence is CASSQPLNNEQFF.

The chain recombines TRBV27 with TRBJ2-3; TCRdb designates TRBD1, a call that cannot be tested without DNA. The germline gives CDR1 MNHEY, CDR2 SMNVEV (reference sequence). This CDR3 region has 15 residues. The CDR3 spells CASSFSGGDSDTQYF.

The genes are TRBV7-2 and TRBJ1-6; TCRdb designates TRBD1, a call that cannot be tested without DNA. The CDR3 extends over 14 amino acids. The germline CDR1 and CDR2 sequences are SGHTA and FQGNSA. CDR3 in amino acids: CDSSFLTDNSPLHF.

This chain uses TRBV6-5 with TRBJ1-4. This CDR3 has 16 amino acids. Germline CDR1 MNHEY, CDR2 SVGAGI. The CDR3 here is CASSHRQGVRDEKLFF.

This chain uses TRBV9 with TRBJ2-5; with no DNA, the TCRdb D assignment of TRBD1 cannot be verified. The CDR3 runs 16 residues. The germline CDR1 and CDR2 sequences are SGDLS and YYNGEE. This chain's CDR3 is CASSGGGQGALETQYF.

In terms of frequency, this clonotype is medium-sized. This sequence joins TRBV7-3 and TRBJ2-7; the D gene TCRdb calls, TRBD1, cannot be checked with no DNA. CDR1 and CDR2 (germline): SGHTA, FQGTGA. The CDR3 extends over 16 amino acids. This CDR3 reads CASSSRTGAESGEQYF. The complete variable domain, with remaining parts taken from reference TRBV7-3 and TRBJ2-7, reads GAGVSQTPSNKVTEKGKYVELRCDPISGHTALYWYRQSLGQGPEFLIYFQGTGAADDSGLPNDRFFAVRPEGSVSTLKIQRTERGDSAVYLCASSSRTGAESGEQYFGPGTRLTVT.